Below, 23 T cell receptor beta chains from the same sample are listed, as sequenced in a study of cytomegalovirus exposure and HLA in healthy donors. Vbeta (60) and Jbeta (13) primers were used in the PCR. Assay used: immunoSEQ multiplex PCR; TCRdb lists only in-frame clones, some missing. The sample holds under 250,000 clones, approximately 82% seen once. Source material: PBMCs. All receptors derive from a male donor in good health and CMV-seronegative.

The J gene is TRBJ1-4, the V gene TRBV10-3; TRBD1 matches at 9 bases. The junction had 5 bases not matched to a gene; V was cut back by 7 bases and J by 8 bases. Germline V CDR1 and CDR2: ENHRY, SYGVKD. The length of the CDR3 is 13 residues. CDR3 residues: CAITRTGEEKLFF. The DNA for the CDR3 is TGTGCCATCACCAGGACAGGGGAAGAAAAACTGTTTTTT.

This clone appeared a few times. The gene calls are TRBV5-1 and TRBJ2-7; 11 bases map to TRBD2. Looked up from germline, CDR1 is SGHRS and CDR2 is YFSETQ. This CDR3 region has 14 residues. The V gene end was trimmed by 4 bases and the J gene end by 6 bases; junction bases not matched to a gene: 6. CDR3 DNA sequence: TGCGCCAGCAGCACTAGCGGGAGTTCTGTCGAGCAGTACTTC. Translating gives CASSTSGSSVEQYF.

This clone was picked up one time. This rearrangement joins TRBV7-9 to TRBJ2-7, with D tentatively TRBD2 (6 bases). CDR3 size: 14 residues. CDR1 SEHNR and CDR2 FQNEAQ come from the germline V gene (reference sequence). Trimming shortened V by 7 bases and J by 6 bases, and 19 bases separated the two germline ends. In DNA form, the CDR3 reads TGTGCCAGCATGCGCTCGGAGGGGATCGGCGAGCAGTACTTC. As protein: CASMRSEGIGEQYF.

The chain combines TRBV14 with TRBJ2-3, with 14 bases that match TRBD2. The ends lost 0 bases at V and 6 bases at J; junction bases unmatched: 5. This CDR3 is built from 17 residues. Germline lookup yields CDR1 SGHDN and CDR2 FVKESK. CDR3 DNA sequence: TGTGCCAGCAGCCAAGATGAGGGACTAGCGGGAGATGATACGCAGTATTTT. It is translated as CASSQDEGLAGDDTQYF.

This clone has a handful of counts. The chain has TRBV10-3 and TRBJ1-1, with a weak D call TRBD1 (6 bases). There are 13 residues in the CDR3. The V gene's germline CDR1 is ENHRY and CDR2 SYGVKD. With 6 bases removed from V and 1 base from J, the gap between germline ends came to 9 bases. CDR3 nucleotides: TGTGCCATCAGGGGACATACGAACACTGAAGCTTTCTTT. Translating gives CAIRGHTNTEAFF.

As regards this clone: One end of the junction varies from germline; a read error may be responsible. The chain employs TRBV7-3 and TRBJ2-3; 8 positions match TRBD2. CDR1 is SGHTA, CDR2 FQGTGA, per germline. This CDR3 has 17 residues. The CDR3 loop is CSSSLNSIAGGLDTQYF. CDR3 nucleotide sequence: TGTTCCAGCAGCTTAAATTCGATTGCGGGAGGTTTAGATACGCAGTATTTT.

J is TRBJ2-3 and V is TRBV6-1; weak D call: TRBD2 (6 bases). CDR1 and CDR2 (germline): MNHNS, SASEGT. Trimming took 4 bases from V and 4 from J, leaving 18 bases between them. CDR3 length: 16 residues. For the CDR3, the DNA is TGTGCCAGCAGTGGAAAATCGGGCGGGATGTCAGATACGCAGTATTTT. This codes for CASSGKSGGMSDTQYF.

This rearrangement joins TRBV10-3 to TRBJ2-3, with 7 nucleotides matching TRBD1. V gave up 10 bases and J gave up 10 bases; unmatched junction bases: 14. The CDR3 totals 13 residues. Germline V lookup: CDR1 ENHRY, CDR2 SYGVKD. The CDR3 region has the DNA TGTGCCAGCTGGACAGGTCCCCCGAACGCGCAGTATTTT. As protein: CASWTGPPNAQYF.

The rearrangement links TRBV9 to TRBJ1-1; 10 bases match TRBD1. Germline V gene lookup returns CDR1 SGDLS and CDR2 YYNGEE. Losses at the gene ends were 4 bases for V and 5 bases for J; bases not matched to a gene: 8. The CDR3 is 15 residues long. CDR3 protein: CASSTTGTGVTEAFF. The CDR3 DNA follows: TGTGCCAGCAGCACCACCGGGACAGGGGTTACTGAAGCTTTCTTT.

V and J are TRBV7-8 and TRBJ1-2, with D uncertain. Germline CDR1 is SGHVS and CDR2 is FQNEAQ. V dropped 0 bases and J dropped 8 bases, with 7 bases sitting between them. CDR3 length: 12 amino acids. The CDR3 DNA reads TGTGCCAGCAGCTTAGCTGGCGGGGGCTACACCTTC. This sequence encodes CASSLAGGGYTF.

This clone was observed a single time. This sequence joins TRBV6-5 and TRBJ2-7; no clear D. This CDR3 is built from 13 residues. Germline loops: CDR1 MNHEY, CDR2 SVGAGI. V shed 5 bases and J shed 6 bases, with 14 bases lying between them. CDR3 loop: CASSHPQRFEQYF. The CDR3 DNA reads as TGTGCCAGCAGTCACCCTCAGCGATTCGAGCAGTACTTC.

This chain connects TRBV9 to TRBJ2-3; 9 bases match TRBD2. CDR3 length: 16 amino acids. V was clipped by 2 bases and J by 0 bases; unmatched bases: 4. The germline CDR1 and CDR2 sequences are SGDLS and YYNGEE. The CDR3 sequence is CASSVGTSRSTDTQYF. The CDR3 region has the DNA TGTGCCAGCAGCGTTGGGACTAGCCGGAGCACAGATACGCAGTATTTT.

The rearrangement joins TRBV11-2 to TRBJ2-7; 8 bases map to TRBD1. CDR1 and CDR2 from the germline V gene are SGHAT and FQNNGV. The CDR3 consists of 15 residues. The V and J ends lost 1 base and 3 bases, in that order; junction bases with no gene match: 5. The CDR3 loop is CASSLGQGRRYEQYF. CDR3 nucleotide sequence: TGTGCCAGCAGCTTAGGACAGGGGAGGCGCTACGAGCAGTACTTC.

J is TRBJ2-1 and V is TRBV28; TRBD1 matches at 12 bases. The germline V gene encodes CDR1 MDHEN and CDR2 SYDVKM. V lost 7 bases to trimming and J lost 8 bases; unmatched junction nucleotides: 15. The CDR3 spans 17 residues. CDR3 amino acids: CASNPISWDRGQDEQFF. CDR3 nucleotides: TGTGCCAGCAACCCGATCTCCTGGGACAGGGGGCAGGATGAGCAGTTCTTC.

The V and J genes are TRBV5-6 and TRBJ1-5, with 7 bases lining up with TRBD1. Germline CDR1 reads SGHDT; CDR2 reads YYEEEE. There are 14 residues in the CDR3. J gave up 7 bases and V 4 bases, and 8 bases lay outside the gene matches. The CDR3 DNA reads TGTGCCAGCAGCCTGACAGGGAATAGACAGCCCCAGCATTTT. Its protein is CASSLTGNRQPQHF.

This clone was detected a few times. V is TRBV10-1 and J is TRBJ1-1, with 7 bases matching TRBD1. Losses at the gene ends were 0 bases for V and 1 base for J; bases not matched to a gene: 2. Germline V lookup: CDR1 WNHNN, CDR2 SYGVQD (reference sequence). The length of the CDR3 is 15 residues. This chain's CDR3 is CASSESTGWNTEAFF. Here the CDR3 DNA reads TGCGCCAGCAGTGAGTCGACAGGGTGGAACACTGAAGCTTTCTTT.

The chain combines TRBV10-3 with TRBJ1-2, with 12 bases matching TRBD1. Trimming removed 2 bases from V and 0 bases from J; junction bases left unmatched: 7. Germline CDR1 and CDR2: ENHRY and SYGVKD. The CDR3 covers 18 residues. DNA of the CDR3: TGTGCCATCAGTGAGGGGGCGGGGACAGGGGGCCCTAACTATGGCTACACCTTC. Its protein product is CAISEGAGTGGPNYGYTF.

The CDR3 coding sequence is TGTGCCAGCAGTGTGGGAGGGGCCTCCTACAATGAGCAGTTCTTC. It codes for CASSVGGASYNEQFF. J is TRBJ2-1 and V is TRBV9; 7 positions agree with TRBD2. CDR3 length equals 15 residues. With 5 bases clipped from V and 0 bases from J, the junction kept 5 bases outside the gene matches. CDR1 is SGDLS and CDR2 is YYNGEE in the germline V gene.

The CDR3 DNA follows: TGTGCCAGCAGCTTGGTGCCAGGTGTCGAGCAGTACTTC. This encodes CASSLVPGVEQYF. This chain joins TRBV5-6 and TRBJ2-7; D remains unclear. The V gene's germline CDR1 is SGHDT and CDR2 YYEEEE. The ends were cut back, 0 bases at V and 6 bases at J, with 10 bases in the middle. CDR3 length: 13 amino acids.

CDR3 amino acids: CASSLEAVTDTQYF. The CDR3 nucleotides read TGTGCCAGCAGCTTGGAGGCGGTCACAGATACGCAGTATTTT. This chain joins TRBV5-4 and TRBJ2-3; no clear D. This CDR3 comprises 14 residues. V was shortened by 0 bases and J by 2 bases, with 7 bases between the two germline ends. The germline CDR1 and CDR2 sequences are SGHNT and YYREEE (reference sequence).

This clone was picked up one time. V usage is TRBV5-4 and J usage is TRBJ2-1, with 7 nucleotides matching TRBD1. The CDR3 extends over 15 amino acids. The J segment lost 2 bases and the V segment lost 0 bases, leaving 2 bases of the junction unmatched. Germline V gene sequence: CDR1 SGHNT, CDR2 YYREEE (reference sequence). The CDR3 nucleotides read TGTGCCAGCAGCTTGGGACAGGGTACCTACAATGAGCAGTTCTTC. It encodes CASSLGQGTYNEQFF.

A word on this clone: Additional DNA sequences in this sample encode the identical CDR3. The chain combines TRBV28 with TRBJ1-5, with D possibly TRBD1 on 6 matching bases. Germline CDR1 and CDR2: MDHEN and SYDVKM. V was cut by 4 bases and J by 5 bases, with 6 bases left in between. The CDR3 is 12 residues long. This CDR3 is CASSSGDQPQHF. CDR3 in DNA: TGTGCCAGCAGTTCAGGGGATCAGCCCCAGCATTTT.

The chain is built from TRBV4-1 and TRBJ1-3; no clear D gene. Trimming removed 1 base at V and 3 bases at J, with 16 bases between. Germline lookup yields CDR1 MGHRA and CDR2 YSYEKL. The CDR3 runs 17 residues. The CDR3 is CASSQGLGAGGGNTIYF. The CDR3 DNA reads TGCGCCAGCAGCCAAGGTCTGGGCGCAGGAGGTGGAAACACCATATATTTT.